A single sample is the source of the 20 T cell receptor beta chains below, sequenced in a study of T cell responses to AZD1222 COVID-19 vaccine. Generated by immunoSEQ multiplex PCR, the TCRdb table keeps only in-frame clones and is missing some. The sample holds approximately 110,000 clones, around 90% seen once. Sequencing used peripheral blood, obtained on day 0 of MenACWY control vaccination. These receptors were obtained from an adult in good health.

The genes are TRBV7-3 and TRBJ2-3, with TRBD2 identical over 8 bases. Looked up from germline, CDR1 is SGHTA and CDR2 is FQGTGA. There are 13 residues in the CDR3. Trimming took 6 bases from V and 4 from J; bases not matched to a gene: 3. CDR3 protein: CASRRGASDTQYF. CDR3 sequence (DNA): TGTGCCAGCAGGCGGGGGGCCTCAGATACGCAGTATTTT.

The rearrangement joins TRBV3-1 (or the pseudogene TRBV3-2) to TRBJ2-7, with 9 bases matching TRBD1. Per germline, CDR1 LGHDT and CDR2 YNNKEL (reference sequence). CDR3 size: 15 residues. V dropped 1 base and J dropped 2; count of bases not matched to a gene: 3. CDR3 sequence (DNA): TGTGCCAGCAGCCAAGGGTGGACAGGGGCCTACGAGCAGTACTTC. Its protein is CASSQGWTGAYEQYF.

The chain uses TRBV7-8 and TRBJ2-7, with D possibly matching TRBD2 (6 bases). Germline lookup yields CDR1 SGHVS and CDR2 FQNEAQ. CDR3 length: 13 amino acids. Trimming pared 5 bases from V and 6 bases from J, leaving 14 bases between. DNA for the CDR3: TGTGCCAGCAGCCCGGGGGTAGAGGGCGAGCAGTACTTC. Its translation: CASSPGVEGEQYF.

The rearrangement joins TRBV6-2 or TRBV6-3 to TRBJ1-5; D unresolved. The germline CDR1 and CDR2 sequences are MNHEY and SVGEGT. CDR3 length: 11 residues. V lost 6 bases, J lost 6 bases, and 6 bases lay in between. The CDR3 sequence is CASSQGQPQHF. In nucleotides, the CDR3 is TGTGCCAGCAGCCAAGGTCAGCCCCAGCATTTT.

This sequence joins TRBV11-1 and TRBJ1-2; TRBD1 agrees at 7 bases. This CDR3 is 14 amino acids long. The V segment lost 5 bases and the J segment 6 bases; nucleotides outside the gene matches: 9. Germline lookup yields CDR1 SGHAT and CDR2 FQDESV (reference sequence). The CDR3 is CASSKRDSRNGYTF. In DNA form, the CDR3 reads TGTGCCAGCAGCAAGCGGGACAGTCGTAATGGCTACACCTTC.

As regards this clone: A junction end diverges from the germline sequence, so it may reflect a read error. The J gene is TRBJ1-1, the V gene TRBV7-7; 7 bases are a match to TRBD1. CDR1 and CDR2 from the germline V gene are SSHAT and FNYEAQ (reference sequence). This CDR3 is built from 15 residues. CDR3 DNA: TGTGCTAGCAGCGGCCGGACAGGAGAAAACACTGAAGCTTTCTTT. Its translation: CASSGRTGENTEAFF.

The genes are TRBV4-2 and TRBJ1-5; tentative D call: TRBD1 (6 bases). Germline lookup yields CDR1 LGHNA and CDR2 YNFKEQ. With 4 bases removed from V and 7 bases from J, the gap between germline ends came to 14 bases. This CDR3 is 14 amino acids long. CDR3 residues: CASSPREGEQPQHF. CDR3 nucleotides: TGTGCCAGCAGCCCCCGGGAGGGGGAGCAGCCCCAGCATTTT.

The J gene is TRBJ1-2, the V gene TRBV7-2; possibly TRBD1 for D (5 bases). Trimming removed 5 bases at V and 8 bases at J, with 15 bases between. Germline lookup yields CDR1 SGHTA and CDR2 FQGNSA. The CDR3 runs to 13 residues. The CDR3 DNA reads as TGTGCCAGCAGCCCTTACAGGTCAGGAGGCTACACCTTC. Translated, it gives CASSPYRSGGYTF.

CDR3 coding DNA: TGTGCCAGCTCACCGGCCGGGACAAGGGTCGAAAGCTCCTACAATGAGCAGTTCTTC. It translates to CASSPAGTRVESSYNEQFF. V usage is TRBV18 and J usage is TRBJ2-1; tentatively, D is TRBD1 (6 bases). Germline V gene data show CDR1 as KGHSH and CDR2 as LQKENI. Between the trimmed V and J ends, which lost 3 bases and 0 bases, there was a span of 21 bases. The CDR3 spans 19 residues.

Comments on this clone: Distinct nucleotide sequences in the sample also encode this CDR3. The rearrangement uses TRBV6-1 and TRBJ2-2, with D uncertain. V was clipped by 1 base and J by 2 bases, with 5 bases between them. This CDR3 has 14 residues. Germline CDR1 reads MNHNS; CDR2 reads SASEGT. The CDR3 DNA sequence: TGTGCCAGCAGTGAAGAGCGAAACACCGGGGAGCTGTTTTTT. The encoded protein is CASSEERNTGELFF.

The V gene is TRBV5-4, the J gene TRBJ1-3, with a tentative D call TRBD1 (6 bases). Germline CDR1 is SGHNT and CDR2 is YYREEE (reference sequence). CDR3 length: 16 amino acids. With 5 bases removed from V and 0 bases from J, the gap between germline ends came to 15 bases. Here the CDR3 reads CASRPGGPNSGNTIYF. DNA for the CDR3: TGTGCCAGCAGGCCGGGGGGCCCTAACTCTGGAAACACCATATATTTT.

This chain joins TRBV6-5 and TRBJ2-7; TRBD1 agrees at 7 bases. Looked up from germline, CDR1 is MNHEY and CDR2 is SVGAGI. V gave up 0 bases and J gave up 6 bases; unmatched junction bases: 8. CDR3 size: 15 residues. CDR3 sequence reads: CASSYSRDSGREQYF. The CDR3 DNA reads as TGTGCCAGCAGTTACTCCCGGGACAGCGGACGCGAGCAGTACTTC.

This clone was seen only once. This sample also contains other DNA sequences that code for the same CDR3. J is TRBJ1-2 and V is TRBV28; the D gene is possibly TRBD1 (5 bases). The CDR3 extends over 14 amino acids. Germline V lookup: CDR1 MDHEN, CDR2 SYDVKM. The V gene lost 4 bases and the J gene lost 2 bases, with 11 bases spanning the gap. The CDR3 DNA reads as TGTGCCAGCAGTTCCACCGGGGACAACTATGGCTACACCTTC. Residues: CASSSTGDNYGYTF.

This chain joins TRBV21-1 and TRBJ2-1; the D segment call TRBD1 is taken from the table without a DNA check. TRBV21-1 is described as a pseudogene. The CDR3 loop spans 21 amino acids. The DNA of the CDR3 is TGTGCCAGCAGCAAACCCCCAGGGCCCACCACCCACCACCTTAACTACAATGAGCAGTTCTTC. It translates to CASSKPPGPTTHHLNYNEQFF.

The V call is TRBV7-9, the J call TRBJ1-3; tentative D call: TRBD1 (5 bases). CDR1 SEHNR and CDR2 FQNEAQ come from the germline V gene (reference sequence). The CDR3 sequence is 18 residues long. The germline V and J ends were trimmed by 6 bases and 0 bases, with 21 bases remaining between them. The DNA for the CDR3 is TGTGCCAGCAGGCCCAATCCCGGGACGGAGAGCTCTGGAAACACCATATATTTT. Protein sequence: CASRPNPGTESSGNTIYF. The full variable domain, rest sourced from reference TRBV7-9 and TRBJ1-3, is DTGVSQNPRHKITKRGQNVTFRCDPISEHNRLYWYRQTLGQGPEFLTYFQNEAQLEKSRLLSDRFSAERPKGSFSTLEIQRTEQGDSAMYLCASRPNPGTESSGNTIYFGEGSWLTVV.

This sequence joins TRBV28 and TRBJ1-1; D ambiguous. The germline V gene has CDR1 MDHEN and CDR2 SYDVKM. With 6 bases removed from V and 8 bases from J, the gap between germline ends came to 22 bases. This CDR3 has 15 residues. The CDR3 loop reads CASSPFGRASGEAFF. CDR3 nucleotides: TGTGCCAGCAGCCCCTTCGGCCGCGCCTCGGGAGAAGCTTTCTTT. The variable domain in full, completed from reference TRBV28 and TRBJ1-1, reads DVKVTQSSRYLVKRTGEKVFLECVQDMDHENMFWYRQDPGLGLRLIYFSYDVKMKEKGDIPEGYSVSREKKERFSLILESASTNQTSMYLCASSPFGRASGEAFFGQGTRLTVV.

V gene TRBV3-1 (or the pseudogene TRBV3-2) combines with J gene TRBJ1-2, with TRBD1 as a possible D gene (5 bases). The V end was cut by 4 bases, the J end by 7 bases, with 19 bases between. This CDR3 is 15 amino acids long. Germline V CDR1 and CDR2: LGHDT, YNNKEL (reference sequence). CDR3: CASSPAGRGLGGYTF. The DNA for the CDR3 is TGTGCCAGCAGCCCAGCGGGGCGTGGGTTGGGTGGCTACACCTTC.

The V gene is TRBV19, the J gene TRBJ1-1; D unclear. This CDR3 region has 15 residues. Germline V gene data show CDR1 as LNHDA and CDR2 as SQIVND (reference sequence). Trimming pared 2 bases from V and 2 bases from J, leaving 12 bases between. The chain's CDR3 is CASSIIGTVNTEAFF. The CDR3 DNA follows: TGTGCCAGTAGTATAATAGGCACGGTCAACACTGAAGCTTTCTTT.

The chain carries TRBV5-4 and TRBJ2-3; 7 bases agree with TRBD1. After removal of 2 bases from V and 3 bases from J, the junction contained 6 bases not matched to a gene. This CDR3 is built from 15 residues. Germline-derived CDR1 and CDR2 are SGHNT and YYREEE (reference sequence). The CDR3 coding sequence is TGTGCCAGCAGCTTCGGACAGGTTGGAACAGATACGCAGTATTTT. Translating gives CASSFGQVGTDTQYF.

This clone was observed a few times. The chain joins TRBV19 to TRBJ1-2, with D possibly TRBD1 on 5 matching bases. The CDR3 loop spans 14 amino acids. V was trimmed by 8 bases and J by 3 bases, leaving 16 bases between them. Germline CDR1 is LNHDA and CDR2 is SQIVND (reference sequence). For the CDR3, the DNA is TGTGCCAGTTATACAGGTTCCCCCGACTATGGCTACACCTTC. Its protein product is CASYTGSPDYGYTF.